Below are 16 T cell receptor beta chains sequenced from a single sample in a study of response to subunit inactivated influenza vaccine. From the RT-PCR reads, TCRdb called clonotypes with MiXCR, one entry per CDR3 protein. Of about 180,000 distinct CDR3 sequences in the sample, around 9% were seen once. The source material was non-naive T cells sorted from PBMCs, sampled on the day of vaccination. These receptors were collected from a man in his fifties or sixties who received an inactivated influenza vaccine.

There are many counts of this clonotype. The chain recombines TRBV12-3 or TRBV12-4 with TRBJ2-1, with D possibly TRBD1 on 6 matching bases. The CDR3 covers 15 residues. V lost 2 bases, J lost 3 bases, and 11 bases lay in between. CDR3 protein: CASSLRTGIYNEQFF. The CDR3 DNA is TGTGCCAGCAGTTTAAGAACAGGGATCTACAATGAGCAGTTCTTC.

This clonotype has a handful of counts. V and J are TRBV20-1 and TRBJ1-5; tentatively, D is TRBD1 (5 bases). This CDR3 is built from 15 residues. Deletions cut 2 bases from V and 7 bases from J, with 18 bases between. The germline V gene encodes CDR1 DFQATT and CDR2 SNEGSKA (reference sequence). For the CDR3, the DNA is TGCAGTGCTAGACCCCCGGGAGGGGCAGGGCAGCCCCAGCATTTT. It encodes CSARPPGGAGQPQHF.

This clonotype was seen repeatedly, ten times or more. Here the CDR3 DNA reads TGTGCCGATGACAGACGCCCCAGCAATCAGCCCCAGCATTTT. As protein: CADDRRPSNQPQHF. This sequence joins TRBV24-1 and TRBJ1-5, with D maybe TRBD1 (5 bases). Looked up from germline, CDR1 is KGHDR and CDR2 is SFDVKD. This CDR3 comprises 14 residues. Trimming shortened V by 12 bases and J by 1 base, and 15 bases separated the two germline ends.

The rearrangement uses TRBV25-1 and TRBJ2-3, with a tentative D call TRBD1 (5 bases). The CDR3 is made up of 15 amino acids. Per the germline V gene, CDR1 is MGHDK and CDR2 is SYGVNS. V was pared by 8 bases and J by 1 base, with 16 bases between. The CDR3, as DNA: TGTGCCAGCGGCGCTGGGGCTTCCGGCACAGATACGCAGTATTTT. Translating it yields CASGAGASGTDTQYF.

This clonotype was counted at least ten times. V and J are TRBV12-3 or TRBV12-4 and TRBJ2-5, with TRBD1 matching 9 bases. V lost 5 bases and J lost 4; bases outside the gene matches: 8. The CDR3 length is 15 residues. Here the CDR3 reads CASSPPGQGRETQYF. Written as DNA, the CDR3 is TGTGCCAGCAGTCCCCCGGGACAGGGAAGAGAGACCCAGTACTTC.

This clonotype was seen a few times. V and J are TRBV20-1 and TRBJ2-7, with 8 bases lining up with TRBD2. Germline V gene data show CDR1 as DFQATT and CDR2 as SNEGSKA (reference sequence). The length of the CDR3 is 14 residues. The J segment lost 4 bases and the V segment lost 5 bases, leaving 10 bases of the junction unmatched. The CDR3 loop reads CSAELGTSLYEQYF. CDR3 bases: TGCAGTGCTGAACTCGGGACTAGTCTGTACGAGCAGTACTTC.

This clonotype was observed at least ten times. This chain joins TRBV29-1 and TRBJ2-1, with 12 nucleotides matching TRBD1. Germline-derived CDR1 and CDR2 are SQVTM and ANQGSEA. With V trimmed by 6 bases and J by 6 bases, 9 bases remained unmatched. The CDR3 runs to 15 residues. CDR3 nucleotide sequence: TGCAGCGTGGCAGGGGGGACAGGGGGCCGCAATGAGCAGTTCTTC. It yields the protein CSVAGGTGGRNEQFF.

The chain has TRBV11-3 and TRBJ2-1; 7 nucleotides match TRBD1. V shed 5 bases, J shed 0 bases, and the junction held 4 bases outside the gene matches. The germline V gene has CDR1 SGHNT and CDR2 YENEEA. The CDR3 has 15 residues. CDR3 DNA: TGTGCCAGCAGCAAGGACAGGAGCTCCTACAATGAGCAGTTCTTC. The encoded protein is CASSKDRSSYNEQFF. The full variable domain, with the rest looked up from reference TRBV11-3 and TRBJ2-1, is EAGVVQSPRYKIIEKKQPVAFWCNPISGHNTLYWYLQNLGQGPELLIRYENEEAVDDSQLPKDRFSAERLKGVDSTLKIQPAELGDSAVYLCASSKDRSSYNEQFFGPGTRLTVL.

This clonotype appeared many times. V is TRBV20-1 and J is TRBJ2-1, with 7 bases aligning to TRBD2. CDR3 length: 16 amino acids. Trimming cost V 0 bases and J 3 bases; bases outside gene matches: 8. In germline, CDR1 is DFQATT, CDR2 SNEGSKA (reference sequence). CDR3 sequence: CSARDHASGYYNEQFF. The CDR3 nucleotides read TGCAGTGCTAGAGATCATGCTAGCGGTTACTACAATGAGCAGTTCTTC.

This clonotype was observed a handful of times. The rearrangement joins TRBV12-3 or TRBV12-4 to TRBJ2-2, with D unclear. This CDR3 has 14 residues. V was shortened by 2 bases and J by 8 bases, with 12 bases between the two germline ends. CDR3 bases: TGTGCCAGCAGTTTAAGTCTGTCGGCGGGGGAGCTGTTTTTT. This sequence encodes CASSLSLSAGELFF.

This clonotype was seen only a few times. The chain carries TRBV20-1 and TRBJ2-7; possible D gene TRBD2, 5 bases. With 6 bases removed from V and 1 base from J, the gap between germline ends came to 16 bases. This CDR3 region has 14 residues. Germline values: CDR1 DFQATT, CDR2 SNEGSKA (reference sequence). The CDR3 DNA reads as TGCAGTGCGCGATTGGTGACGGGGTCCTACGAGCAGTACTTC. This sequence encodes CSARLVTGSYEQYF.

The J gene is TRBJ2-6, the V gene TRBV10-3; 10 bases fit TRBD1. Germline-derived CDR1 and CDR2 are ENHRY and SYGVKD. The CDR3 consists of 18 residues. V shed 10 bases, J shed 3 bases, and the junction held 15 bases outside the gene matches. In DNA form, the CDR3 reads TGTGCCACTATTAGATCGGGACAGGGGATTTTTGGGGCCAACGTCCTGACTTTC. Amino acid sequence: CATIRSGQGIFGANVLTF.

The table lists this clonotype with a few counts. The chain is built from TRBV19 and TRBJ1-2; D gene ambiguous. V lost 3 bases and J 0 bases, leaving 8 bases between the germline ends. The germline gives CDR1 LNHDA, CDR2 SQIVND (reference sequence). The CDR3 is made up of 14 amino acids. The chain's CDR3 is CASSIAGTNYGYTF. CDR3 nucleotides: TGTGCCAGTAGTATCGCCGGGACTAACTATGGCTACACCTTC.

The V and J genes are TRBV7-2 and TRBJ2-7, with 9 bases matching TRBD2. The CDR3 has 16 amino acids. Per germline, CDR1 SGHTA and CDR2 FQGNSA. V shed 0 bases and J 3 bases; nucleotides not matched to a gene: 6. The CDR3 DNA reads as TGTGCCAGCAGCTTAGCTTCGGCGGGAGGGGGCTACGAGCAGTACTTC. Its protein is CASSLASAGGGYEQYF.

This clonotype was seen only a few times. The rearrangement uses TRBV15 and TRBJ2-2; 8 bases align to TRBD2. CDR3 length: 16 residues. With 1 base clipped from V and 3 bases from J, the junction kept 4 bases outside the gene matches. Germline-derived CDR1 and CDR2 are LNHNV and YYDKDF (reference sequence). Here the CDR3 DNA reads TGTGCCACCAGCAGAGGTGGTAGCGGGGACACCGGGGAGCTGTTTTTT. It is translated as CATSRGGSGDTGELFF.

This clonotype showed up just a few times. V usage is TRBV5-1 and J usage is TRBJ2-4; tentative D call: TRBD2 (5 bases). CDR1 SGHRS and CDR2 YFSETQ come from the germline V gene. V shed 4 bases and J shed 4 bases, with 12 bases lying between them. The length of the CDR3 is 14 residues. CDR3 residues: CASSRSGSKNIQYF. CDR3 DNA sequence: TGCGCCAGCAGCCGGAGCGGCAGTAAAAACATTCAGTACTTC.